This T cell receptor (beta chain) was obtained from a study of T-cell memory formation after mild COVID-19. Study results and caveats: Clones that contracted from day 15 to 85 had balanced CD4/CD8; later expanders were CD4+ biased.

A note on this clonotype: The antigen is undetermined.

The CDR3 has 18 amino acids. The J segment lost 3 bases and the V segment lost 0 bases, leaving 12 bases of the junction unmatched. Per germline, CDR1 GTSNPN and CDR2 SVGIG (reference sequence). Libraries for TCRalpha and TCRbeta carried sample barcodes and unique molecular identifiers via 5'RACE. Each CDR3 protein gets one entry after TCRdb re-called the 5' RACE reads with MiXCR. This sample yields about 540,000 distinct CDR3 sequences, of which around 21% are seen a single time; around an eighth belongs to the top ten. The chain combines TRBV30 with TRBJ2-7, with TRBD2 identical over 12 bases. What was sequenced was PBMCs or a T cell subset sorted from them (not recorded which). This sequence originates from an adult woman who had mild COVID-19 (a few samples of this study predate the infection). Cell type and time point are not known. As DNA, the CDR3 is TGTGCCTGGAGTGTAATGACTAGCGGGAGCGGTCGAGGCTACGAGCAGTACTTC. Amino acids: CAWSVMTSGSGRGYEQYF.